The 19 T cell receptor beta chains reported below all come from one sample, sequenced in a study of blood T cell repertoires in COVID-19. Clones were read by immunoSEQ multiplex PCR, and TCRdb kept only the in-frame ones, dropping some. The sample yields about 340,000 clones, 65% to 90% seen once. Input material: PBMCs or T cells enriched from blood (not recorded which). These receptors originate from a middle-aged woman with acute COVID-19.

V and J are TRBV10-3 and TRBJ2-7; TRBD1 matches at 7 bases. J lost 3 bases, V lost 0 bases, and 5 bases had no gene match. Looked up from germline, CDR1 is ENHRY and CDR2 is SYGVKD. This CDR3 comprises 15 residues. The CDR3 protein is CAISESEGGGYEQYF. The CDR3 DNA follows: TGTGCCATCAGTGAGTCAGAAGGGGGCGGCTACGAGCAGTACTTC.

The chain carries TRBV24-1 and TRBJ1-2; perhaps TRBD1 as D (5 bases). The CDR3 totals 15 residues. Germline CDR1 and CDR2: KGHDR and SFDVKD. Trimming removed 3 bases from V and 2 bases from J, with 12 bases in between. Written as DNA, the CDR3 is TGTGCCACCAGTGATAGGCGGGGGTCCAACTATGGCTACACCTTC. It is translated as CATSDRRGSNYGYTF.

The chain has TRBV5-1 and TRBJ1-6, with TRBD1 matching over 7 bases. The CDR3 runs to 16 residues. CDR1 SGHRS and CDR2 YFSETQ come from the germline V gene. V lost 2 bases and J lost 10; bases outside the gene matches: 12. Written as DNA, the CDR3 is TGCGCCAGCAGCTTAACTGAACAGGGGACCGGCTCACCCCTCCACTTT. It encodes CASSLTEQGTGSPLHF.

V gene TRBV20-1 combines with J gene TRBJ2-7; D is perhaps TRBD1 (5 bases). V was shortened by 5 bases and J by 3 bases, with 8 bases between the two germline ends. This CDR3 region has 11 residues. In germline, CDR1 is DFQATT, CDR2 SNEGSKA (reference sequence). This chain's CDR3 is CSALQDYEQYF. CDR3 sequence (DNA): TGCAGTGCTCTACAGGACTACGAGCAGTACTTC.

The V and J genes are TRBV11-3 and TRBJ2-1; TRBD2 matches at 7 bases. Germline V gives CDR1 SGHNT, CDR2 YENEEA. The CDR3 is 15 amino acids. The junction had 4 bases not matched to a gene; V was cut back by 1 base and J by 4 bases. The CDR3 loop reads CASSLGRGSYNEQFF. CDR3 nucleotides: TGTGCCAGCAGCTTAGGGCGGGGGTCTTACAATGAGCAGTTCTTC.

The rearrangement joins TRBV6-1 to TRBJ1-1; D is unclear. V was trimmed by 2 bases and J by 6 bases, leaving 7 bases between them. Germline CDR1 MNHNS, CDR2 SASEGT. This CDR3 has 12 amino acids. The CDR3 nucleotides are TGTGCCAGCAGTGAAAGGCGGGCTGAAGCTTTCTTT. Amino acids: CASSERRAEAFF.

This clone is a singleton in its sample. The chain links TRBV18 to TRBJ2-7; 10 nucleotides agree with TRBD1. CDR1 is KGHSH, CDR2 LQKENI, per germline. The length of the CDR3 is 16 residues. V was pared by 4 bases and J by 0 bases, with 6 bases of the junction left unmatched. CDR3 protein: CASSRGTGALSYEQYF. The CDR3 region has the DNA TGTGCCAGCTCACGTGGGACAGGGGCACTCTCCTACGAGCAGTACTTC. Full variable domain (outside the CDR3, taken from reference TRBV18 and TRBJ2-7): NAGVMQNPRHLVRRRGQEARLRCSPMKGHSHVYWYRQLPEEGLKFMVYLQKENIIDESGMPKERFSAEFPKEGPSILRIQQVVRGDSAAYFCASSRGTGALSYEQYFGPGTRLTVT.

The genes are TRBV5-1 and TRBJ2-7; D is possibly TRBD2 (6 bases). The CDR3 sequence is 15 residues long. With 0 bases removed from V and 0 bases from J, the gap between germline ends came to 10 bases. Germline CDR1 reads SGHRS; CDR2 reads YFSETQ. The chain's CDR3 is CASSLAGLLSYEQYF. The CDR3, as DNA: TGCGCCAGCAGCTTGGCGGGACTCCTCTCCTACGAGCAGTACTTC.

This chain joins TRBV6-5 and TRBJ2-7, with 8 positions matching TRBD1. J was trimmed by 0 bases and V by 6 bases; bases with no gene match: 4. CDR1 is MNHEY and CDR2 is SVGAGI in the germline V gene. This CDR3 is built from 14 residues. The CDR3 DNA is TGTGCCAGCAGACGACAGGGGAGCTCCTACGAGCAGTACTTC. Protein: CASRRQGSSYEQYF.

This chain links TRBV19 with TRBJ1-2, with D perhaps TRBD1 (6 bases). The length of the CDR3 is 13 residues. In germline, CDR1 is LNHDA, CDR2 SQIVND (reference sequence). V lost 5 bases, J lost 6 bases, and 13 bases lay in between. The DNA for the CDR3 is TGTGCCAGTAGTTTCACAGGGTCTAATGGCTACACCTTC. The encoded protein is CASSFTGSNGYTF.

The chain recombines TRBV28 with TRBJ1-2, with 7 bases identical to TRBD1. Germline CDR1 MDHEN, CDR2 SYDVKM. Trimming removed 2 bases from V and 1 base from J; junction bases left unmatched: 10. The CDR3 consists of 17 residues. In DNA, the CDR3 is TGTGCCAGCAGTTTACGGGACAGCGGAATGATTAACTATGGCTACACCTTC. Translated: CASSLRDSGMINYGYTF.

This clone came up once. V gene TRBV7-9 combines with J gene TRBJ2-2; 9 bases line up with TRBD2. This CDR3 has 13 residues. CDR1 is SEHNR, CDR2 FQNEAQ, per germline (reference sequence). V dropped 10 bases and J dropped 7; count of bases not matched to a gene: 7. The CDR3 DNA reads as TGTGCCACCAAAGCGGGGGGCTTCGGGGAGCTGTTTTTT. It encodes CATKAGGFGELFF.

This clone showed up just a few times. The chain recombines TRBV7-2 with TRBJ2-4; 13 nucleotides match TRBD2. Unmatched junction bases numbered 6, after V lost 2 bases and J lost 8 bases. The CDR3 is 16 residues long. Looked up from germline, CDR1 is SGHTA and CDR2 is FQGNSA. In DNA, the CDR3 is TGTGCCAGCAGCTTAACTAGCGGGGGGGCCTGGGACATTCAGTACTTC. Translating gives CASSLTSGGAWDIQYF.

J is TRBJ2-1 and V is TRBV7-9; 8 bases match TRBD2. CDR1 and CDR2 (germline): SEHNR, FQNEAQ (reference sequence). V was pared by 1 base and J by 4 bases, with 3 bases of the junction left unmatched. The CDR3 spans 15 residues. The CDR3 DNA follows: TGTGCCAGCAGCTTAGACAGCGGGAGTTACAATGAGCAGTTCTTC. Its translation: CASSLDSGSYNEQFF.

The count of this clone is one. The chain employs TRBV18 and TRBJ2-1; 9 bases align to TRBD2. The germline V gene encodes CDR1 KGHSH and CDR2 LQKENI. This CDR3 is built from 16 residues. V was clipped by 5 bases and J by 3 bases; unmatched bases: 8. CDR3 DNA sequence: TGTGCCAGCTCAGTACTAGCGGGTACAATCTACAATGAGCAGTTCTTC. This encodes CASSVLAGTIYNEQFF.

V and J are TRBV18 and TRBJ2-7; TRBD1 might be the D (6 bases). Germline CDR1 reads KGHSH; CDR2 reads LQKENI. The CDR3 is 15 residues long. V dropped 0 bases and J dropped 2 bases, with 11 bases sitting between them. CDR3 in DNA: TGTGCCAGCTCACCACCGCAGGGGCCAACCTACGAGCAGTACTTC. Protein product: CASSPPQGPTYEQYF.

The chain recombines TRBV7-6 with TRBJ2-7, with TRBD1 matching over 7 bases. The V gene end was trimmed by 7 bases and the J gene end by 1 base; junction bases not matched to a gene: 7. Per germline, CDR1 SGHVS and CDR2 FNYEAQ. The CDR3 loop spans 14 amino acids. The CDR3 sequence is CASTSGTASYEQYF. The CDR3 nucleotides read TGTGCCAGCACCTCCGGGACAGCTTCCTACGAGCAGTACTTC.

The chain has TRBV7-6 and TRBJ2-7; 7 bases match TRBD1. The germline CDR1 and CDR2 sequences are SGHVS and FNYEAQ. J lost 6 bases, V lost 3 bases, and 8 bases had no gene match. There are 14 residues in the CDR3. CDR3 sequence (DNA): TGTGCCAGCAGCTTTCTACAGGGGTCTACCGAGCAGTACTTC. Its protein is CASSFLQGSTEQYF.

This clone was observed a single time. The chain combines TRBV6-2 or TRBV6-3 with TRBJ1-2; 9 nucleotides align to TRBD1. CDR1 MNHEY and CDR2 SVGEGT come from the germline V gene. The CDR3 is 16 amino acids. With V trimmed by 5 bases and J by 4 bases, 11 bases remained unmatched. CDR3 amino acids: CASSLQTGGIPYGYTF. The DNA of the CDR3 is TGTGCCAGCAGTCTCCAGACAGGGGGGATTCCCTATGGCTACACCTTC.